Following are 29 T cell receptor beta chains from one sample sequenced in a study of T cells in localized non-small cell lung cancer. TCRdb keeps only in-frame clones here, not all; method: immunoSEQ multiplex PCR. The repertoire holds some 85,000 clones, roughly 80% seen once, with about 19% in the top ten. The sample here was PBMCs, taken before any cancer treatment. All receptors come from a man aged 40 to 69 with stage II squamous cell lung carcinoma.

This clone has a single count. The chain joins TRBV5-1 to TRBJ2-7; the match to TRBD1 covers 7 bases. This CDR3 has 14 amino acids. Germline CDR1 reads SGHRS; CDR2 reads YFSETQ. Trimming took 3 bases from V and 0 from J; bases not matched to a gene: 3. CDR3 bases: TGCGCCAGCAGCTCCCGGGACAGCTCCTACGAGCAGTACTTC. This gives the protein CASSSRDSSYEQYF.

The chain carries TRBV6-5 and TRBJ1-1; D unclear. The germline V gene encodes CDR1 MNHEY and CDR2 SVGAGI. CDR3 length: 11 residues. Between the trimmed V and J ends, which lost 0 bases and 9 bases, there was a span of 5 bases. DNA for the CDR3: TGTGCCAGCAGTTACTCTGGGCAAGCTTTCTTT. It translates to CASSYSGQAFF.

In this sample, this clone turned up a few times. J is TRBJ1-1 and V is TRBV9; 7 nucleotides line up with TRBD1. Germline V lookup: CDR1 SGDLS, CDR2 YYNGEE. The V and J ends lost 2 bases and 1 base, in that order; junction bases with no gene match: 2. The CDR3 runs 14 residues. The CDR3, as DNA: TGTGCCAGCAGCGTGGGACAGAGGAACACTGAAGCTTTCTTT. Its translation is CASSVGQRNTEAFF.

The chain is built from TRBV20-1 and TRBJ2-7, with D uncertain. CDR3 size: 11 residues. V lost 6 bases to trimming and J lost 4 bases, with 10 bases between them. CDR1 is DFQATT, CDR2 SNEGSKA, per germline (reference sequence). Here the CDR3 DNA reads TGCAGTGCAGGAGAACGATACGAGCAGTACTTC. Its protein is CSAGERYEQYF.

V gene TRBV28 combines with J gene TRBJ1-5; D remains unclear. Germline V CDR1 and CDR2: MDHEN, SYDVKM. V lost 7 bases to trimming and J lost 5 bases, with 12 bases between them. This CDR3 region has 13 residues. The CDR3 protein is CASTPRRDQPQHF. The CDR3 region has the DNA TGTGCCAGCACCCCCAGGCGGGATCAGCCCCAGCATTTT. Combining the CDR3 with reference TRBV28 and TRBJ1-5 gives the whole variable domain DVKVTQSSRYLVKRTGEKVFLECVQDMDHENMFWYRQDPGLGLRLIYFSYDVKMKEKGDIPEGYSVSREKKERFSLILESASTNQTSMYLCASTPRRDQPQHFGDGTRLSIL.

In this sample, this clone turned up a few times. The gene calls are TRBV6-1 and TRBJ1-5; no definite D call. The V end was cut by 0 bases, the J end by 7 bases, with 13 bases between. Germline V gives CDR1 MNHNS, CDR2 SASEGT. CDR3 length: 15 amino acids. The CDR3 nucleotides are TGTGCCAGCAGTGAAGCCCCCCGGCCCGGACAGCCCCAGCATTTT. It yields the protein CASSEAPRPGQPQHF.

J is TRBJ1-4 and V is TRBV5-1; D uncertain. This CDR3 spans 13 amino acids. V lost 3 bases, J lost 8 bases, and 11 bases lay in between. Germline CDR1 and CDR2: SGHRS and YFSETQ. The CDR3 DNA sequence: TGCGCCAGCAGCTCGGACGGAAAAGAAAAACTGTTTTTT. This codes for CASSSDGKEKLFF.

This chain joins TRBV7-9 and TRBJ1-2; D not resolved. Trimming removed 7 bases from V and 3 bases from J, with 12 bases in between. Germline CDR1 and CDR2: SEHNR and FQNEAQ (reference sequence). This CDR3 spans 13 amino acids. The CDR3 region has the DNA TGTGCCAGCAACAAACAACGGGACTATGGCTACACCTTC. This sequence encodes CASNKQRDYGYTF. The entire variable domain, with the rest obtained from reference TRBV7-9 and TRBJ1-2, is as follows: DTGVSQNPRHKITKRGQNVTFRCDPISEHNRLYWYRQTLGQGPEFLTYFQNEAQLEKSRLLSDRFSAERPKGSFSTLEIQRTEQGDSAMYLCASNKQRDYGYTFGSGTRLTVV.

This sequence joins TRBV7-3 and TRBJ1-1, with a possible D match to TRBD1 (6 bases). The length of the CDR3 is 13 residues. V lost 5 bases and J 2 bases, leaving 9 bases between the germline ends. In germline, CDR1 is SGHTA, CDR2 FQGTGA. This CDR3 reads CASSQQGNTEAFF. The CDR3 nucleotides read TGTGCCAGCAGCCAACAGGGTAACACTGAAGCTTTCTTT.

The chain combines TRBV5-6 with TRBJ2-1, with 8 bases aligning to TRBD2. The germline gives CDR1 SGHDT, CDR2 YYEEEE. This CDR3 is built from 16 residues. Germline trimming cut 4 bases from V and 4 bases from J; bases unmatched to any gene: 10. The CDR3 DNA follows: TGTGCCAGCAGCCCATTGGGACTAGGGGGGTACAATGAGCAGTTCTTC. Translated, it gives CASSPLGLGGYNEQFF.

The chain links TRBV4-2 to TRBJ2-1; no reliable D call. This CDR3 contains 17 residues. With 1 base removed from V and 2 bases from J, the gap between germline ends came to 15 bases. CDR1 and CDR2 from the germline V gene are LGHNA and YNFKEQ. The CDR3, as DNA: TGTGCCAGCAGCCAAGGGTTACCGGGTCGTCCCTACAATGAGCAGTTCTTC. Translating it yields CASSQGLPGRPYNEQFF.

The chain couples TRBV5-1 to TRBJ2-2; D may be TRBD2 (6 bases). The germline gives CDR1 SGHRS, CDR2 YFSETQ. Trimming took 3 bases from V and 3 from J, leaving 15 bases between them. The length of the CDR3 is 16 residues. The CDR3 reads CASSSLGGTYTGELFF. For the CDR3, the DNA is TGCGCCAGCAGCTCGCTGGGCGGGACCTACACCGGGGAGCTGTTTTTT.

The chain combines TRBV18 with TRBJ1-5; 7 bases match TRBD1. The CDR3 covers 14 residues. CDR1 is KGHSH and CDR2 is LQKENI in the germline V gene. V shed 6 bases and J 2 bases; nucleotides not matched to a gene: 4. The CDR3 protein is CASSPQGGNQPQHF. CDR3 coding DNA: TGTGCCAGCTCTCCTCAGGGGGGCAATCAGCCCCAGCATTTT. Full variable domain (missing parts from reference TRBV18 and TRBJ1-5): NAGVMQNPRHLVRRRGQEARLRCSPMKGHSHVYWYRQLPEEGLKFMVYLQKENIIDESGMPKERFSAEFPKEGPSILRIQQVVRGDSAAYFCASSPQGGNQPQHFGDGTRLSIL.

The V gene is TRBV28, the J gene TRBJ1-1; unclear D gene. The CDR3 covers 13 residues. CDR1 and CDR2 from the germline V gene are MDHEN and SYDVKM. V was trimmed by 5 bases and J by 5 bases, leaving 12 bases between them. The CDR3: CASSQPARTEAFF. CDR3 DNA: TGTGCCAGCAGTCAACCTGCGAGAACTGAAGCTTTCTTT.

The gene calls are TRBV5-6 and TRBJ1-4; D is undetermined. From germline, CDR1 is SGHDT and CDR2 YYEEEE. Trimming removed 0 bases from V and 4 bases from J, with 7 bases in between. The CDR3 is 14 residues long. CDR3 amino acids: CASSLDIRNEKLFF. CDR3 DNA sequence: TGTGCCAGCAGCTTGGACATCCGTAATGAAAAACTGTTTTTT.

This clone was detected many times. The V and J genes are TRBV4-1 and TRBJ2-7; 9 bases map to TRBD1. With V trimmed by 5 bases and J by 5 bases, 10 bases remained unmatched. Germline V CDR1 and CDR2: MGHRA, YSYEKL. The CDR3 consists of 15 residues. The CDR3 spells CASSGHGDRAHEQYF. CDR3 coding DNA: TGCGCCAGCAGCGGACACGGGGACAGGGCCCACGAGCAGTACTTC.

The CDR3 DNA sequence: TGTGCCTGGAGTGTAGGGACAGGGGGCGCTGAGCAGTACTTC. This encodes CAWSVGTGGAEQYF. The rearrangement joins TRBV30 to TRBJ2-7; 12 nucleotides match TRBD1. The V and J ends lost 0 bases and 7 bases, in that order; junction bases with no gene match: 4. Germline CDR1 is GTSNPN and CDR2 is SVGIG (reference sequence). The CDR3 consists of 14 residues.

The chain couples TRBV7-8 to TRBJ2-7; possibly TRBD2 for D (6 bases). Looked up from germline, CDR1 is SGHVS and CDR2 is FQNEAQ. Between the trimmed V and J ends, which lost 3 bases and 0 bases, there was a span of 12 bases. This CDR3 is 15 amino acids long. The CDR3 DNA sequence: TGTGCCAGCAGCTTGGGACTGTTAAGCTCCTACGAGCAGTACTTC. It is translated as CASSLGLLSSYEQYF. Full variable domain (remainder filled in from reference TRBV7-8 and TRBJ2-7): GAGVSQSPRYKVAKRGQDVALRCDPISGHVSLFWYQQALGQGPEFLTYFQNEAQLDKSGLPSDRFFAERPEGSVSTLKIQRTQQEDSAVYLCASSLGLLSSYEQYFGPGTRLTVT.

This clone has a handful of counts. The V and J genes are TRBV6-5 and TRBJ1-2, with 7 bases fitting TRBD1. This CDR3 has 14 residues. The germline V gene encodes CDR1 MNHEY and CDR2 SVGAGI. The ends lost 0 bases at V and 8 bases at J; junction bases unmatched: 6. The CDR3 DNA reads TGTGCCAGCAGTTACTCTCCGGGACAGCCAGGCTACACCTTC. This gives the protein CASSYSPGQPGYTF.

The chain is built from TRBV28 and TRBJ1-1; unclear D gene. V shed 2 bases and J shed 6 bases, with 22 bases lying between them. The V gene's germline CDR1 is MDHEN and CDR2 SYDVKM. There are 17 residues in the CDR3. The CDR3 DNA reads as TGTGCCAGCAGTTTAATTCTTGGAGCAGGATTAATCGCTGAAGCTTTCTTT. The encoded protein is CASSLILGAGLIAEAFF.

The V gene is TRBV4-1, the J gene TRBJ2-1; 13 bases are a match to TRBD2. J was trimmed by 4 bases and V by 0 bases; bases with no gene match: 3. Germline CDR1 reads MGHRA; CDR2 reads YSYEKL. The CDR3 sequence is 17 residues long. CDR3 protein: CASSQDGTSGVYNEQFF. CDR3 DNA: TGCGCCAGCAGCCAAGATGGGACTAGCGGGGTGTACAATGAGCAGTTCTTC.

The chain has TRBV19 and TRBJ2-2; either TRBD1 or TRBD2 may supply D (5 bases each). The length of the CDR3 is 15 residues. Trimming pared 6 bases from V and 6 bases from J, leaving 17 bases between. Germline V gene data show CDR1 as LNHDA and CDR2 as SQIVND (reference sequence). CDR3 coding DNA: TGTGCCAGTAGATCGGGACCCCAATCATCCGGGGAGCTGTTTTTT. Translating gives CASRSGPQSSGELFF.

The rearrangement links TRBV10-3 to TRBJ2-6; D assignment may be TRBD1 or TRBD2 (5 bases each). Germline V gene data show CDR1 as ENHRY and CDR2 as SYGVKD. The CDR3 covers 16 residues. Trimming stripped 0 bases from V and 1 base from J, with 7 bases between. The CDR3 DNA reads TGTGCCATCAGTGAGTCTGAGGGGTCTGGGGCCAACGTCCTGACTTTC. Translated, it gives CAISESEGSGANVLTF.

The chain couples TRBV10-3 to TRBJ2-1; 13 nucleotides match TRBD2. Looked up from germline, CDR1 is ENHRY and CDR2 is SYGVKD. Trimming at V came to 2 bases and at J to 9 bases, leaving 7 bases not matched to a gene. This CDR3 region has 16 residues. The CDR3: CAISETSGRANAEQFF. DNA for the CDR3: TGTGCCATCAGTGAGACTAGCGGGAGGGCCAACGCTGAGCAGTTCTTC.

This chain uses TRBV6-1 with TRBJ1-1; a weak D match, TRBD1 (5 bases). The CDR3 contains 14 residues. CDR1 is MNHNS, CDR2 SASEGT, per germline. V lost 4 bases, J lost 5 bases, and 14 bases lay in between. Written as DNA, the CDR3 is TGTGCCAGCAGTGTGTTAGGGAGGGGAACTGAAGCTTTCTTT. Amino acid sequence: CASSVLGRGTEAFF.

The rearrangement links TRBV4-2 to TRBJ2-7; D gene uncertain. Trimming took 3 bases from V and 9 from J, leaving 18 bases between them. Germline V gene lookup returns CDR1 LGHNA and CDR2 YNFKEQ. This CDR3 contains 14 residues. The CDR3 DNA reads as TGTGCCAGCAGCCAGACCCCGGGCCTGAGTGTGCAGTACTTC. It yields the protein CASSQTPGLSVQYF.

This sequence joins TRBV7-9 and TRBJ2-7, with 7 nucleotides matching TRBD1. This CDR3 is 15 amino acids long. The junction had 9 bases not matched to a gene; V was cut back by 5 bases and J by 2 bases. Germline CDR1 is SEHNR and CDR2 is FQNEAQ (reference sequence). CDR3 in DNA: TGTGCCAGCAGCCCTTTCTCAGGGGGTGCCTACGAGCAGTACTTC. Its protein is CASSPFSGGAYEQYF.

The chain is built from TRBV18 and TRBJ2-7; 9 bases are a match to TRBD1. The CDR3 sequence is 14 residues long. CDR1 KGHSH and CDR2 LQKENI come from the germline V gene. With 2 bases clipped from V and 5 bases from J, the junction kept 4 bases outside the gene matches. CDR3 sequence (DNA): TGTGCCAGCTCACCAGGGACAGGGAGGGACGAGCAGTACTTC. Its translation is CASSPGTGRDEQYF.

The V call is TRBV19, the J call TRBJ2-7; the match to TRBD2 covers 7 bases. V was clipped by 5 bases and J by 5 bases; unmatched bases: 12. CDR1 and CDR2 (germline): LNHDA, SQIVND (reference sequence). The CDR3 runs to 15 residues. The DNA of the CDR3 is TGTGCCAGTAGTCTCCGTGGGGCGGGAGTTAACGAGCAGTACTTC. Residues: CASSLRGAGVNEQYF.